This TCR beta chain was identified in a study of shared clonotypes between healthy human individuals. Overall study: Three CD4 naive, three CD4 memory, two CD8 naive and one CD8 memory plate were used per donor.

Findings and caveats of the study: Blood was the only sampled material, and tissue repertoires likely differ.

Assay: immunoSEQ multiplex PCR; the TCRdb copy retains only in-frame clones and omits some. The sample lists about 1.1 million clones, approximately 80% occurring once. The donors, healthy adults who were HIV-negative, had experienced no recent acute infections or vaccinations. A note on this clone: Its antigen is unidentified.

The CDR3 totals 15 residues. Trimming cost V 8 bases and J 2 bases, with 16 bases left between them. Germline CDR1 reads MRHNA; CDR2 reads SNTAGT. This clonotype was obtained from a man younger than 35 in good health. Some clones in this sample may be carry-over from other donors' samples. The gene calls are TRBV6-4 and TRBJ1-5, with D uncertain. Sample: memory CD4+ T cells from PBMCs. Subset reported: CD45RA-negative fraction. CDR3 region: CASRQDGVGNQPQHF. CDR3 DNA sequence: TGTGCCAGCCGCCAGGACGGCGTCGGCAATCAGCCCCAGCATTTT.